The present TCR beta chain was sequenced within a study of T cell responses to AZD1222 COVID-19 vaccine. Comment on this clone: Its cognate antigen is unknown.

General study results and limits: Females outnumbered males among donors, who were mostly white British; clonal diversity was possibly underestimated. As reported, nearly half of all spike-specific TCRs target variant regions that are unmutated.

CDR3 length: 13 amino acids. Trimming stripped 5 bases from V and 6 bases from J, with 11 bases between. The repertoire was sequenced with immunoSEQ multiplex PCR; TCRdb's copy has only in-frame clones and lacks some. This table holds more than 95,000 clones, approximately 88% found once. The TCR comes from an adult in good health. The source was peripheral blood, collected on day 0 of AZD1222 vaccination. J is TRBJ1-5 and V is TRBV12-3 or TRBV12-4; D not resolved. CDR3 in amino acids: CASSPTESQPQHF. CDR3 sequence (DNA): TGTGCCAGCAGTCCAACCGAGAGTCAGCCCCAGCATTTT.